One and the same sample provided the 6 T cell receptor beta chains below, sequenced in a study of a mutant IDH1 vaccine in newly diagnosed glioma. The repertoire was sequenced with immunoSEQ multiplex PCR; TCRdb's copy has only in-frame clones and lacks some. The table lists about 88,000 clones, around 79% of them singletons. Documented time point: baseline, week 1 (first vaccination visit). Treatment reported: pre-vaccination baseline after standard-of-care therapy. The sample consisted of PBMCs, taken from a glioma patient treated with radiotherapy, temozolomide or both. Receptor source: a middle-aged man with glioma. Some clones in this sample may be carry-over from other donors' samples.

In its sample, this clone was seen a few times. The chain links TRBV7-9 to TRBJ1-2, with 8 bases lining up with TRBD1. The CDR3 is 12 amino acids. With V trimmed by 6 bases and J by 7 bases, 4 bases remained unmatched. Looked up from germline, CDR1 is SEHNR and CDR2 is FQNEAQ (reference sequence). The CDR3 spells CASRSTGAGYTF. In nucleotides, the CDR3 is TGTGCCAGCAGGTCGACAGGGGCTGGCTACACCTTC. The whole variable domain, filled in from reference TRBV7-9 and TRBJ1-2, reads DTGVSQNPRHKITKRGQNVTFRCDPISEHNRLYWYRQTLGQGPEFLTYFQNEAQLEKSRLLSDRFSAERPKGSFSTLEIQRTEQGDSAMYLCASRSTGAGYTFGSGTRLTVV.

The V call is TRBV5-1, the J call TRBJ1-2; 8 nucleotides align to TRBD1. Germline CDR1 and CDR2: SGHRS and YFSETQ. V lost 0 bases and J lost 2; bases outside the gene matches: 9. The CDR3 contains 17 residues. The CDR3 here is CASSLAGQGQMNYGYTF. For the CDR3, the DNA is TGCGCCAGCAGCTTGGCCGGACAGGGCCAAATGAACTATGGCTACACCTTC.

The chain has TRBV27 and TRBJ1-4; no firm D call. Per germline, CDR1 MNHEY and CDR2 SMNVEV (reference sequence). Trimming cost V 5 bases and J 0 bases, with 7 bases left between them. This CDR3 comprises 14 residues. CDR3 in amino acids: CASSRASTNEKLFF. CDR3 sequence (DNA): TGTGCCAGCAGTCGGGCCTCAACTAATGAAAAACTGTTTTTT.

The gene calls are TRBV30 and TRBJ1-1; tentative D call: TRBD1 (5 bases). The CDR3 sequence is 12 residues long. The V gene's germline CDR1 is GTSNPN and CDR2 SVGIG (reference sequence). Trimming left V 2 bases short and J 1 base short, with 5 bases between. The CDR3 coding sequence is TGTGCCTGGAGTCAGGGGAACACTGAAGCTTTCTTT. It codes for CAWSQGNTEAFF.

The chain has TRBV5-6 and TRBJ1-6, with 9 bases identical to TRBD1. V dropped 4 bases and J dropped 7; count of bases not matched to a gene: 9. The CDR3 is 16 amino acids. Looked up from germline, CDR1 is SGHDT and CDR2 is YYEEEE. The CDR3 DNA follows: TGTGCCAGCAGCCTACAGGGGGCGCCGGGGAATTCACCCCTCCACTTT. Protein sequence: CASSLQGAPGNSPLHF.

CDR3 in amino acids: CASSAQGANEKLFF. The CDR3 DNA sequence: TGTGCCAGCAGCGCACAGGGGGCAAATGAAAAACTGTTTTTT. J is TRBJ1-4 and V is TRBV7-9, with TRBD1 identical over 9 bases. Germline values: CDR1 SEHNR, CDR2 FQNEAQ (reference sequence). V shed 5 bases, J shed 5 bases, and the junction held 3 bases outside the gene matches. The CDR3 runs 14 residues.